Listed below are T cell receptor beta chains from one sample, sequenced in a study of blood T cells in healthy people across ages. TCRdb used MiXCR to reprocess the 5' RACE reads, holding one entry per CDR3 protein. The sample yields 1.5 million or so distinct CDR3 sequences, 42% seen once. The sample comprised blood. The origin of the receptors is a woman between 18 and 29 years old in good health. Each CDR3 is given with its conserved first and last residue. A D gene is named only where the DNA matches it firmly. The size entry is marked missing in some rows and otherwise reads once, few, many or a size class.

TRBV20-1	TRBJ1-1	13	-	-	CSAVGGLNTEAFF	TGCAGTGCAGTGGGCGGACTGAACACTGAAGCTTTCTTT
TRBV7-9	TRBJ2-1	14	TRBD1	-	CASRDRGLNNEQFF	TGTGCCAGCAGAGACAGGGGTCTGAACAATGAGCAGTTCTTC
TRBV5-1	TRBJ2-3	15	-	few	CASSSRGAVTDTQYF	TGCGCCAGCAGCTCACGGGGGGCTGTAACAGATACGCAGTATTTT
TRBV20-1	TRBJ2-1	17	-	few	CSAIDRWGLAEDNEQFF	TGCAGTGCTATTGACCGTTGGGGGCTAGCGGAAGACAATGAGCAGTTCTTC
TRBV2	TRBJ2-5	12	-	-	CASSVSLGGQYF	TGTGCCAGCAGTGTATCCCTCGGCGGGCAGTACTTC
TRBV27	TRBJ2-7	16	-	few	CASISFLGSGPYEQYF	TGTGCCAGCATCTCCTTTCTAGGTAGCGGCCCCTACGAGCAGTACTTC
TRBV10-3	TRBJ2-5	16	TRBD2	-	CATNPGASGNQETQYF	TGTGCAACCAACCCTGGGGCTAGCGGAAATCAAGAGACCCAGTACTTC
TRBV29-1	TRBJ2-1	16	TRBD2	-	CSVARTSGSSYNEQFF	TGCAGCGTTGCCAGGACTAGCGGCAGCTCCTACAATGAGCAGTTCTTC
TRBV28	TRBJ2-7	12	-	once	CASSLTSFALYF	TGTGCCAGCAGCCTTACTAGTTTTGCCTTGTACTTC
TRBV6-5	TRBJ1-2	15	TRBD1	-	CASSYSDRGRGGYTF	TGTGCCAGCAGTTACTCGGACAGGGGGCGCGGTGGCTACACCTTC
TRBV20-1	TRBJ1-2	11	-	-	CSAMYRDGYTF	TGCAGTGCTATGTACAGGGACGGCTACACCTTC
TRBV11-2	TRBJ2-1	12	-	many	CASSLLREEKFF	TGTGCCAGCAGCTTACTTAGGGAGGAAAAGTTCTTC
TRBV7-9	TRBJ2-1	17	-	few	CASSLDRGGSSYNEQFF	TGTGCCAGCAGCTTAGACAGGGGGGGAAGCTCCTACAATGAGCAGTTCTTC
TRBV20-1	TRBJ2-5	13	-	-	CSARTGRQETQYF	TGCAGTGCCCGAACAGGACGCCAAGAGACCCAGTACTTC
TRBV14	TRBJ2-1	15	TRBD1	-	CASSRPGQGVNEQFF	TGTGCCAGCAGCCGACCGGGACAGGGAGTTAATGAGCAGTTCTTC
TRBV20-1	TRBJ2-7	15	TRBD2	-	CSGTSPGTSGSEQYF	TGCAGTGGTACATCCCCCGGGACTAGCGGGAGTGAGCAGTACTTC
TRBV2	TRBJ2-6	17	-	-	CASRVLGQSSGANVLTF	TGTGCCAGCAGGGTACTCGGACAGAGCTCTGGGGCCAACGTCCTGACTTTC
TRBV7-6	TRBJ2-1	18	TRBD2	-	CASSLVPGNSGRNHEQFF	TGTGCCAGCAGCTTAGTCCCGGGGAATAGCGGGAGAAACCATGAGCAGTTCTTC
TRBV20-1	TRBJ1-2	12	-	few	CSPKIGGYGYTF	TGCAGTCCAAAAATCGGAGGCTATGGCTACACCTTC
TRBV28	TRBJ1-2	14	TRBD1	-	CASSLLRGSSGYTF	TGTGCCAGCAGTTTACTCAGGGGGTCAAGTGGCTACACCTTC
TRBV9	TRBJ2-1	15	-	-	CASSVTGNIYNEQFF	TGTGCCAGCAGCGTGACAGGCAATATCTACAATGAGCAGTTCTTC
TRBV6-5	TRBJ2-1	14	-	-	CASSYVPGANEQFF	TGTGCCAGCAGTTATGTTCCGGGGGCCAATGAGCAGTTCTTC
TRBV4-1	TRBJ2-7	14	-	few	CASSQGVGADEQYF	TGCGCCAGCAGCCAAGGTGTGGGGGCGGACGAGCAGTACTTC
TRBV2	TRBJ2-5	15	TRBD2	-	CASSGLAGNQETQYF	TGTGCCAGCAGTGGGCTAGCGGGGAATCAAGAGACCCAGTACTTC
TRBV7-9	TRBJ2-1	15	TRBD1	-	CASSTRTGAWGEQFF	TGTGCCAGCAGCACCAGGACAGGGGCGTGGGGTGAGCAGTTCTTC
TRBV18	TRBJ2-5	15	TRBD1	once	CASSPRQGSRETQYF	TGTGCCAGCTCACCCCGACAGGGATCAAGGGAGACCCAGTACTTC
TRBV12-3/TRBV12-4	TRBJ1-4	15	TRBD1	-	CASSPGTAFNEKLFF	TGTGCCAGCAGCCCAGGGACAGCCTTTAATGAAAAACTGTTTTTT
TRBV6-6	TRBJ1-2	16	-	-	CASRPGTYGASYGYTF	TGTGCCAGCAGACCTGGGACCTACGGCGCGAGCTATGGCTACACCTTC
TRBV5-6	TRBJ2-1	13	-	-	CASSGGFPNEQFF	TGTGCCAGCAGCGGCGGATTCCCCAATGAGCAGTTCTTC
TRBV7-2	TRBJ1-3	15	-	-	CASSEQSGSGNTIYF	TGTGCCAGCAGCGAACAGAGCGGGAGTGGAAACACCATATATTTT
TRBV9	TRBJ2-5	16	TRBD2	-	CASSVAGLAGQETQYF	TGTGCCAGCAGCGTAGCGGGTCTAGCGGGTCAAGAGACCCAGTACTTC
TRBV5-1	TRBJ1-3	15	-	-	CASMVGSSSGNTIYF	TGCGCCAGCATGGTGGGGAGCAGCTCTGGAAACACCATATATTTT
TRBV6-5	TRBJ2-1	15	-	once	CASSYPRGGSDEQFF	TGTGCCAGCAGTTACCCCCGAGGGGGAAGCGATGAGCAGTTCTTC
TRBV28	TRBJ1-1	15	-	-	CASSLTPRGNTEAFF	TGTGCCAGCAGTTTAACCCCTCGGGGGAACACTGAAGCTTTCTTT
TRBV10-3	TRBJ2-3	13	-	once	CAISGGIADTQYF	TGTGCCATCAGTGGGGGCATCGCAGATACGCAGTATTTT
TRBV2	TRBJ2-7	14	-	-	CASSEPPYSYEQYF	TGTGCCAGCAGTGAACCGCCCTACTCCTACGAGCAGTACTTC
TRBV30	TRBJ1-2	14	-	few	CAWRDYRDDYGYTF	TGTGCCTGGAGGGATTACAGGGACGACTATGGCTACACCTTC
TRBV7-2	TRBJ2-7	14	-	few	CASSLVSSASEQYF	TGTGCCAGCAGCTTGGTAAGCTCCGCAAGCGAGCAGTACTTC
TRBV6-2/TRBV6-3	TRBJ1-4	14	-	few	CASSYFATNEKLFF	TGTGCCAGCAGTTACTTTGCAACTAATGAAAAACTGTTTTTT
TRBV29-1	TRBJ1-4	14	TRBD1	-	CSVDVQGANEKLFF	TGCAGCGTTGACGTGCAGGGGGCTAATGAAAAACTGTTTTTT
TRBV28	TRBJ2-7	13	-	-	CASTVPSSYEQYF	TGTGCCAGCACCGTTCCCAGTTCCTACGAGCAGTACTTC
TRBV28	TRBJ1-6	12	-	-	CVTGPSNSPLHF	TGTGTTACCGGGCCCTCAAATTCACCCCTCCACTTT
TRBV7-9	TRBJ2-7	15	TRBD1	-	CASTERDRAAYEQYF	TGTGCCAGCACTGAACGGGACAGGGCGGCCTACGAGCAGTACTTC
TRBV29-1	TRBJ2-1	11	-	many	CSVGLDNEQFF	TGCAGCGTTGGACTAGACAATGAGCAGTTCTTC